The 5 T cell receptor beta chains presented below share a single source sample, sequenced in a study of cytomegalovirus exposure and HLA in healthy donors. Amplification used 60 Vbeta primers and 13 Jbeta primers. TCRdb's copy holds only in-frame clones and misses some; the assay was immunoSEQ multiplex PCR. Its listing shows 75,000 to 85,000 clones. The sequencing input was PBMCs. Receptors originate from a man between 18 and 35 years old in good health and CMV-seropositive.

The chain carries TRBV27 and TRBJ1-1; no firm D call. The germline V gene has CDR1 MNHEY and CDR2 SMNVEV (reference sequence). The V end lost 5 bases, the J end lost 8 bases, and 9 bases lay between the germline ends. This CDR3 region has 11 residues. In DNA, the CDR3 is TGTGCCAGCAGTACTGGACTCGAAGCTTTCTTT. The encoded protein is CASSTGLEAFF.

This rearrangement joins TRBV7-9 to TRBJ2-1; D is possibly TRBD2 (6 bases). The CDR3 is 12 residues long. In germline, CDR1 is SEHNR, CDR2 FQNEAQ (reference sequence). V lost 3 bases and J lost 6, with 6 bases in between. The DNA for the CDR3 is TGTGCCAGCAGCTTCGGGAGCAATGAGCAGTTCTTC. This codes for CASSFGSNEQFF. Complete variable domain (other parts from reference TRBV7-9 and TRBJ2-1): DTGVSQNPRHKITKRGQNVTFRCDPISEHNRLYWYRQTLGQGPEFLTYFQNEAQLEKSRLLSDRFSAERPKGSFSTLEIQRTEQGDSAMYLCASSFGSNEQFFGPGTRLTVL.

The chain combines TRBV7-9 with TRBJ2-3; no clear D. The V end was cut by 6 bases, the J end by 1 base, with 14 bases between. Germline V gene sequence: CDR1 SEHNR, CDR2 FQNEAQ (reference sequence). The CDR3 is made up of 15 amino acids. The CDR3 loop is CASSRRLLGTDTQYF. The CDR3 bases are TGTGCCAGCAGTAGGCGGCTCCTAGGCACAGATACGCAGTATTTT. The entire variable domain, with the rest obtained from reference TRBV7-9 and TRBJ2-3, is as follows: DTGVSQNPRHKITKRGQNVTFRCDPISEHNRLYWYRQTLGQGPEFLTYFQNEAQLEKSRLLSDRFSAERPKGSFSTLEIQRTEQGDSAMYLCASSRRLLGTDTQYFGPGTRLTVL.

The V call is TRBV28, the J call TRBJ1-5; the D is unclear. Trimming stripped 2 bases from V and 7 bases from J, with 12 bases between. CDR1 is MDHEN and CDR2 is SYDVKM in the germline V gene. CDR3 length: 14 residues. CDR3 DNA sequence: TGTGCCAGCAGTTTAAGAGGGATGGGCCAGCCCCAGCATTTT. Translation: CASSLRGMGQPQHF.

The chain joins TRBV18 to TRBJ2-7; D not resolved. This CDR3 is built from 15 residues. Trimming took off 3 bases at V and 2 bases at J, with 14 bases between the two ends. Germline V gene lookup returns CDR1 KGHSH and CDR2 LQKENI. CDR3 DNA sequence: TGTGCCAGCTCACCTAACCCTCAGAACCCCTACGAGCAGTACTTC. Translating it yields CASSPNPQNPYEQYF.